The T cell receptor (beta chain) described here comes from a study of cytomegalovirus exposure and HLA in healthy donors. Whole-study context: The Caucasian-associated ancestry cluster held roughly 81% of roughly 370 genotyped donors. Overall study findings and caveats: A previous analysis found most TCR beta V segments productive roughly 87% or roughly 30% of the time.

PCR involved 60 Vbeta and 13 Jbeta primers. The method was immunoSEQ multiplex PCR; TCRdb's version includes in-frame clones alone and lacks a portion of them. The sample holds some 83,000 clones, more than 70% seen once. Trimming cost V 0 bases and J 7 bases; bases outside gene matches: 9. The germline V gene encodes CDR1 SGDLS and CDR2 YYNGEE. The CDR3 length is 16 residues. About this clone: Its antigen is unknown.

The sequence came from a man aged 60 to 75 in good health and CMV-seronegative. Source material: PBMCs. The rearrangement links TRBV9 to TRBJ1-2; 10 bases align to TRBD1. The CDR3 loop reads CASSVAGTGDPLGYTF. The CDR3 nucleotides read TGTGCCAGCAGCGTAGCCGGGACAGGGGACCCTCTTGGCTACACCTTC.